This record looks at one T cell receptor beta chain sequence and its context. The entry originates in a study of ipilimumab plus nivolumab after autologous stem cell transplantation. Study details: Patients received a median of about five ipilimumab and roughly eight nivolumab doses.

The data were produced by immunoSEQ multiplex PCR, yet TCRdb's version contains in-frame clones alone and is incomplete. Here the sample spans 15,000 to 20,000 clones, roughly 80% being singletons. Starting 14 to 28 days after autologous transplant, ipilimumab 1 mg/kg was given. V lost 5 bases to trimming and J lost 4 bases, with 17 bases between them. There are 15 residues in the CDR3. Looked up from germline, CDR1 is SGHVS and CDR2 is FQNEAQ. The sequence derives from a male donor with diffuse large B-cell lymphoma. Source: PBMCs, taken in a trial of ipilimumab plus nivolumab as post-transplant consolidation. The chain recombines TRBV7-8 with TRBJ2-5; weak D call: TRBD2 (6 bases). CDR3 in DNA: TGTGCCAGCAGCCCCCTTGACACCGGGGGAGAGACCCAGTACTTC. It yields the protein CASSPLDTGGETQYF.